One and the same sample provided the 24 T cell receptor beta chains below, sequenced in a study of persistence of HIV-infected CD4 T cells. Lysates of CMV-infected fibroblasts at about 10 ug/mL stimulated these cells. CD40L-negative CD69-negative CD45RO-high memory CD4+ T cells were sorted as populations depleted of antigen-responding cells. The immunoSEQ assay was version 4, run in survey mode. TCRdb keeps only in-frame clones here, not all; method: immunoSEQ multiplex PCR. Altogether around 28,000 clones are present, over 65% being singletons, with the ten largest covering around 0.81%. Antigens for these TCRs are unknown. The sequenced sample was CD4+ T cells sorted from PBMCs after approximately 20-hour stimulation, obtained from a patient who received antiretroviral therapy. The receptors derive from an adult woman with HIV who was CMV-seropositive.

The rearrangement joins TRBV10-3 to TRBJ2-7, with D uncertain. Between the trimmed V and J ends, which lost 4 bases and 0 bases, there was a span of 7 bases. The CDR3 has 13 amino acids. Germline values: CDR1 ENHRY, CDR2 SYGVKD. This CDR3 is CAISGMPSYEQYF. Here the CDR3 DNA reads TGTGCCATCAGTGGAATGCCCTCCTACGAGCAGTACTTC.

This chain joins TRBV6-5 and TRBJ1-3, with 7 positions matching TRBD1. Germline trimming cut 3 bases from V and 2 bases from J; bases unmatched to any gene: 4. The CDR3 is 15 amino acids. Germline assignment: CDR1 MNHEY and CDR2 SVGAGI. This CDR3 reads CASSYLTGTGNTIYF. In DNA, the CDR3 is TGTGCCAGCAGTTATTTGACAGGGACTGGAAACACCATATATTTT.

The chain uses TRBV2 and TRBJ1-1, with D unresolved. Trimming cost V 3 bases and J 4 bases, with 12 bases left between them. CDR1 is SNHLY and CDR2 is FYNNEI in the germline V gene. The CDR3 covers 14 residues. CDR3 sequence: CASSETRSGTEAFF. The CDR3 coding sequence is TGTGCCAGCAGTGAGACACGGTCGGGCACTGAAGCTTTCTTT.

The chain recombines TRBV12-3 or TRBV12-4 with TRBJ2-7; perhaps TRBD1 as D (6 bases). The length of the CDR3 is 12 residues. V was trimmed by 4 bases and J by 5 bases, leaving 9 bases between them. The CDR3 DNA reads TGTGCCAGCAGTTACAGGGTCCACGAGCAGTACTTC. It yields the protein CASSYRVHEQYF.

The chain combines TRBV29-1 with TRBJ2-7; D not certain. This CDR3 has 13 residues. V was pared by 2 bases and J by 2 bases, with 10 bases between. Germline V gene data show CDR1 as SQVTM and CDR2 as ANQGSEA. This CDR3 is CSVELGRTYEQYF. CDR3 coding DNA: TGCAGCGTTGAATTGGGCCGGACCTACGAGCAGTACTTC.

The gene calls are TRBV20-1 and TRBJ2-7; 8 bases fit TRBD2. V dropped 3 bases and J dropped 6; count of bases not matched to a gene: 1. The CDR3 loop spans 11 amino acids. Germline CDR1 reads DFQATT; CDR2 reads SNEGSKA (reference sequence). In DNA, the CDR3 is TGCAGTGCTAGCGCGGGAGGCGAGCAGTACTTC. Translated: CSASAGGEQYF.

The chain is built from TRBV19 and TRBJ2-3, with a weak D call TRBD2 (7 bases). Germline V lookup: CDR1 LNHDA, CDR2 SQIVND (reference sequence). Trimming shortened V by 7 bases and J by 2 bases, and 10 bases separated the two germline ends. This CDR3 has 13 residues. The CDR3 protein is CASTGGHTDTQYF. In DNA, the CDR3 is TGTGCCAGTACGGGGGGACACACAGATACGCAGTATTTT. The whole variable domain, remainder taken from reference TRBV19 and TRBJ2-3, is DGGITQSPKYLFRKEGQNVTLSCEQNLNHDAMYWYRQDPGQGLRLIYYSQIVNDFQKGDIAEGYSVSREKKESFPLTVTSAQKNPTAFYLCASTGGHTDTQYFGPGTRLTVL.

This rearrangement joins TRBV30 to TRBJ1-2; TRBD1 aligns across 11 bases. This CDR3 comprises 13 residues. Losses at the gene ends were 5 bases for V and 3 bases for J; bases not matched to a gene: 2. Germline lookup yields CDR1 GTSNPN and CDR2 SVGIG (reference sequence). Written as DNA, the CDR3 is TGTGCCTGGGGGACAGGGGGGGACTATGGCTACACCTTC. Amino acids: CAWGTGGDYGYTF.

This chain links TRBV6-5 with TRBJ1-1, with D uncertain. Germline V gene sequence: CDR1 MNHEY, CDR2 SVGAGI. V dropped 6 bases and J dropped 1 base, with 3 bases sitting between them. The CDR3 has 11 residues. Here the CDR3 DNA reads TGTGCCAGCAGGGAGAACACTGAAGCTTTCTTT. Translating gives CASRENTEAFF.

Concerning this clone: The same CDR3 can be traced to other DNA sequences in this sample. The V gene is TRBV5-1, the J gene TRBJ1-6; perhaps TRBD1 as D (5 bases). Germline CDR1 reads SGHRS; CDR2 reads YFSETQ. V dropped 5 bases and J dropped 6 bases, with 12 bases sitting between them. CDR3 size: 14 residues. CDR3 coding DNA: TGCGCCAGCAGTCGGGACGCTAGTAATTCACCCCTCCACTTT. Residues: CASSRDASNSPLHF.

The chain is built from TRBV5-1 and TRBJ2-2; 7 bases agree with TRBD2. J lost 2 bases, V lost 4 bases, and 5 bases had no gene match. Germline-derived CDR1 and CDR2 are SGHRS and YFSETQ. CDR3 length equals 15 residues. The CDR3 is CASSLPGGNTGELFF. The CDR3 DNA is TGCGCCAGCAGCCTACCGGGGGGTAACACCGGGGAGCTGTTTTTT.

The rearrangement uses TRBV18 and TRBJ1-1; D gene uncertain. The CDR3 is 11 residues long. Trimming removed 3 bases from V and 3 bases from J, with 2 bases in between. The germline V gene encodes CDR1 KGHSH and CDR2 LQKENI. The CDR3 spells CASSPHTEAFF. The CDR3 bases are TGTGCCAGCTCACCGCACACTGAAGCTTTCTTT.

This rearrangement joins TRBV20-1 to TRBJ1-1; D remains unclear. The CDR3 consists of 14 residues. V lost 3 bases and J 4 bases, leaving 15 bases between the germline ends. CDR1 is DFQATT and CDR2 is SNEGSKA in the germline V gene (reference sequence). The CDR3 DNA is TGCAGTGCTAGTAAGTCTGCGCTGGGCACTGAAGCTTTCTTT. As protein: CSASKSALGTEAFF.

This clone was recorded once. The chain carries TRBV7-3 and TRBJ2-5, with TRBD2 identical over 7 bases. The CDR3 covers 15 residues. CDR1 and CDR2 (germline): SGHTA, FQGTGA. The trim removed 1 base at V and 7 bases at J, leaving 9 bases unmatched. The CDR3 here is CASSLKGGGMATQYF. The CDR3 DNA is TGTGCCAGCAGCTTAAAAGGCGGGGGTATGGCGACCCAGTACTTC.

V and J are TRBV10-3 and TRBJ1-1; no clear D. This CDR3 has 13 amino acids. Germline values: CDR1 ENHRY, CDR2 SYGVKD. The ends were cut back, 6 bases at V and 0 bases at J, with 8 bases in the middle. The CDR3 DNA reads TGTGCCATCAGGACACAAGTGAACACTGAAGCTTTCTTT. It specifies CAIRTQVNTEAFF.

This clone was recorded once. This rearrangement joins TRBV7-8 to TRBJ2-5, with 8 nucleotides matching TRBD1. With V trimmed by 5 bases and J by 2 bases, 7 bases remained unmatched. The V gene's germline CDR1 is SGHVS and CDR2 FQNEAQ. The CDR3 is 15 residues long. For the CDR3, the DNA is TGTGCCAGCAGCAAAAACGACAGGGGTCAAGAGACCCAGTACTTC. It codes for CASSKNDRGQETQYF. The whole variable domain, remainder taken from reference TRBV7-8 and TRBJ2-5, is GAGVSQSPRYKVAKRGQDVALRCDPISGHVSLFWYQQALGQGPEFLTYFQNEAQLDKSGLPSDRFFAERPEGSVSTLKIQRTQQEDSAVYLCASSKNDRGQETQYFGPGTRLLVL.

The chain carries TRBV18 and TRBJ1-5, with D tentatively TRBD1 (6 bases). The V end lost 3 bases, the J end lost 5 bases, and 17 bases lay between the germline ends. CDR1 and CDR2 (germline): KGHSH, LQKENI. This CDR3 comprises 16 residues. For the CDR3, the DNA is TGTGCCAGCTCACCGTCCGGGGGGCCTGGTGATCAGCCCCAGCATTTT. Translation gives CASSPSGGPGDQPQHF.

CDR3 loop: CASSLRGGSYEQYF. In DNA form, the CDR3 reads TGTGCCAGCAGCTTGCGGGGGGGCTCATACGAGCAGTACTTC. The V gene is TRBV7-6, the J gene TRBJ2-7; 9 nucleotides match TRBD2. This CDR3 has 14 amino acids. The trim removed 3 bases at V and 4 bases at J, leaving 4 bases unmatched. Germline V gene sequence: CDR1 SGHVS, CDR2 FNYEAQ.

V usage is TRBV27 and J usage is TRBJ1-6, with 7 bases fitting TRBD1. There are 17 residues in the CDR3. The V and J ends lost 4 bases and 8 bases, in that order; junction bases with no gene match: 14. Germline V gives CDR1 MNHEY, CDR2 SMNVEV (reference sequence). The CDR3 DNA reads TGTGCCAGCAGTTCATCCTGGGGCGGCAGGGGGGATTCACCCCTCCACTTT. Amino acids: CASSSSWGGRGDSPLHF.

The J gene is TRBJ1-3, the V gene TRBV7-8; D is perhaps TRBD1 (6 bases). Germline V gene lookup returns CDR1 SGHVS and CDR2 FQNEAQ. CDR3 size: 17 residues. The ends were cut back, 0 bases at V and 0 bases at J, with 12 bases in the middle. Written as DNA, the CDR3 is TGTGCCAGCAGCTTAGCGCTTAGAGGGGGCTCTGGAAACACCATATATTTT. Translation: CASSLALRGGSGNTIYF.

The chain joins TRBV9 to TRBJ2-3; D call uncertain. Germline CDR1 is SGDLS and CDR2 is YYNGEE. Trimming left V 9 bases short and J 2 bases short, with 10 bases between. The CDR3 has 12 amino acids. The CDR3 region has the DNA TGTGCCACCGCCCGTGTCACAGATACGCAGTATTTT. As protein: CATARVTDTQYF.

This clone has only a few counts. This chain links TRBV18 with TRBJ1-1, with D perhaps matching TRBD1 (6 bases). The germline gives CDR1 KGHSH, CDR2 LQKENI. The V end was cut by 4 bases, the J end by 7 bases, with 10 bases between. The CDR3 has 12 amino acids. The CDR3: CASSQGEGEAFF. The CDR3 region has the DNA TGTGCCAGCTCACAGGGGGAGGGTGAAGCTTTCTTT.

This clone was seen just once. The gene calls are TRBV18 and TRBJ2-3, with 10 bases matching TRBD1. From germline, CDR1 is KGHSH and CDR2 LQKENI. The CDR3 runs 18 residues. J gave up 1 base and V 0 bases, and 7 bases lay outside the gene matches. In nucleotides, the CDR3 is TGTGCCAGCTCACCACCCTTCGGGACAGGGGAGGGCACAGATACGCAGTATTTT. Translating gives CASSPPFGTGEGTDTQYF.

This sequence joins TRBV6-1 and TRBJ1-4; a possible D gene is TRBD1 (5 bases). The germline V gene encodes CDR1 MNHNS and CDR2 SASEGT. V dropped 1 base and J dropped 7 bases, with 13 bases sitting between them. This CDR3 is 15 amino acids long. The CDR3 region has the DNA TGTGCCAGCAGTGAAGGGGCACATGGGGCTGAAAAACTGTTTTTT. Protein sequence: CASSEGAHGAEKLFF.